The rows below give T cell receptor beta chains drawn from one sample of a study of blood T cells in healthy people across ages. Each CDR3 protein gets one entry after TCRdb re-called the 5' RACE reads with MiXCR. The sample has 1.5 million to 2 million distinct CDR3 sequences; roughly 32% are singletons. Specimen: blood. All receptors derive from a woman younger than 45 in good health. Each CDR3 is given with its conserved first and last residue. Fields, in order: clone size, D gene, J gene, V gene, CDR3 protein, CDR3 DNA. D genes are given only for firm matches. Expanded clones are given a class, and other clones once, few, many or no size at all.

size: few
D: -
J: TRBJ2-1
V: TRBV12-5
CDR3: CASGLGDKRDNEQFF
DNA: TGTGCTAGTGGTTTGGGCGACAAGCGGGACAATGAGCAGTTCTTC

size: -
D: TRBD2
J: TRBJ2-5
V: TRBV7-9
CDR3: CASPQETSGSNNEQYF
DNA: TGTGCCAGTCCGCAAGAGACTAGCGGGAGTAATAATGAGCAGTACTTC

size: few
D: -
J: TRBJ2-6
V: TRBV6-6
CDR3: CASSYSTPGANVLTF
DNA: TGTGCCAGCAGTTACTCGACCCCTGGGGCCAACGTCCTGACTTTC

size: few
D: -
J: TRBJ2-5
V: TRBV4-1
CDR3: CASSPEWGSSEETQYF
DNA: TGCGCCAGCAGCCCTGAGTGGGGTTCCAGCGAAGAGACCCAGTACTTC

size: -
D: -
J: TRBJ1-1
V: TRBV10-3
CDR3: CAIRGPTGESEAFF
DNA: TGTGCCATCAGGGGACCTACTGGAGAGTCTGAAGCTTTCTTT

size: -
D: -
J: TRBJ2-1
V: TRBV11-2
CDR3: CASSSPRDMSSYNEQFF
DNA: TGTGCCAGCAGCTCCCCCCGGGACATGAGCTCCTACAATGAGCAGTTCTTC

size: -
D: -
J: TRBJ2-4
V: TRBV20-1
CDR3: CSAREGGWYEAENIQYF
DNA: TGCAGTGCTAGGGAGGGGGGTTGGTACGAAGCCGAAAACATTCAGTACTTC

size: -
D: TRBD2
J: TRBJ2-1
V: TRBV3-1
CDR3: CASSQDSSGVRYNEQFF
DNA: TGTGCCAGCAGCCAAGATTCTAGCGGGGTACGCTACAATGAGCAGTTCTTC

size: many
D: TRBD2
J: TRBJ2-5
V: TRBV27
CDR3: CASSLTSGSGETQYF
DNA: TGTGCCAGCAGTTTAACTAGCGGGAGTGGAGAGACCCAGTACTTC

size: -
D: TRBD2
J: TRBJ2-1
V: TRBV28
CDR3: CASSLLFGRTGGNYNEQFF
DNA: TGTGCCAGCAGTTTACTCTTTGGGAGAACGGGAGGGAACTACAATGAGCAGTTCTTC

size: few
D: -
J: TRBJ1-1
V: TRBV3-1
CDR3: CASSQDATVLAEAFF
DNA: TGTGCCAGCAGCCAAGATGCGACGGTTCTGGCTGAAGCTTTCTTT

size: -
D: TRBD1
J: TRBJ1-2
V: TRBV10-3
CDR3: CAISDLAGTDGYTF
DNA: TGTGCCATCAGTGACTTGGCAGGGACAGATGGCTACACCTTC

size: -
D: TRBD2
J: TRBJ2-3
V: TRBV30
CDR3: CAWTQRLAGPNF
DNA: TGTGCCTGGACCCAAAGGCTAGCGGGCCCCAATTTT

size: few
D: -
J: TRBJ1-2
V: TRBV5-1
CDR3: CASSLSPDLYGYTF
DNA: TGCGCCAGCAGCTTGAGTCCGGACCTCTATGGCTACACCTTC

size: -
D: TRBD1
J: TRBJ2-1
V: TRBV5-1
CDR3: CASSLRQGATGSYNEQFF
DNA: TGCGCCAGCAGCTTGCGACAGGGGGCGACGGGGTCCTACAATGAGCAGTTCTTC

size: -
D: -
J: TRBJ1-2
V: TRBV6-6
CDR3: CASRENGYTF
DNA: TGTGCCAGCAGGGAAAATGGCTACACCTTC

size: many
D: -
J: TRBJ2-5
V: TRBV5-1
CDR3: CASSLTGRKTQYF
DNA: TGCGCCAGCAGCTTGACAGGGAGGAAGACCCAGTACTTC

size: many
D: -
J: TRBJ1-4
V: TRBV20-1
CDR3: CSAEQATNEKLFF
DNA: TGCAGTGCCGAACAGGCTACTAATGAAAAACTGTTTTTT

size: -
D: -
J: TRBJ2-3
V: TRBV27
CDR3: CASKLQESTDTQYF
DNA: TGTGCCAGCAAATTACAGGAAAGCACAGATACGCAGTATTTT

size: few
D: -
J: TRBJ2-2
V: TRBV15
CDR3: CATSRAGSGTGELFF
DNA: TGTGCCACCAGCAGAGCAGGGTCGGGCACCGGGGAGCTGTTTTTT

size: few
D: -
J: TRBJ1-2
V: TRBV4-1
CDR3: CASSQEVGRDGYTF
DNA: TGCGCCAGCAGCCAAGAAGTTGGAAGGGATGGCTACACCTTC

size: -
D: -
J: TRBJ1-5
V: TRBV20-1
CDR3: CSASRQELSNQPQHF
DNA: TGCAGTGCTAGTCGCCAGGAGCTTAGCAATCAGCCCCAGCATTTT

size: -
D: -
J: TRBJ2-6
V: TRBV13
CDR3: CASSITGQLGANVLTF
DNA: TGTGCCAGCAGCATAACAGGGCAATTGGGGGCCAACGTCCTGACTTTC

size: -
D: -
J: TRBJ2-7
V: TRBV6-2/TRBV6-3
CDR3: CATSWGIFRYEQYF
DNA: TGTGCCACCTCGTGGGGTATATTCCGCTACGAGCAGTACTTC

size: -
D: -
J: TRBJ2-1
V: TRBV20-1
CDR3: CSARGPRAGRQFF
DNA: TGCAGTGCTAGAGGTCCTAGGGCAGGGAGGCAGTTCTTC

size: -
D: TRBD2
J: TRBJ2-1
V: TRBV27
CDR3: CASRLSGRIFGNEQFF
DNA: TGTGCCAGCAGACTCAGCGGGAGGATCTTCGGCAATGAGCAGTTCTTC

size: -
D: -
J: TRBJ1-2
V: TRBV7-9
CDR3: CASSSIFGAAPSGGYTF
DNA: TGTGCCAGCAGCTCGATCTTTGGCGCCGCCCCTTCGGGGGGCTACACCTTC

size: few
D: -
J: TRBJ2-5
V: TRBV27
CDR3: CASSWDNRAETQYF
DNA: TGTGCCAGCAGCTGGGATAATCGGGCGGAGACCCAGTACTTC

size: -
D: -
J: TRBJ2-3
V: TRBV15
CDR3: CATGGGDRTDTQYF
DNA: TGTGCCACCGGCGGCGGGGATCGCACAGATACGCAGTATTTT

size: -
D: TRBD2
J: TRBJ2-1
V: TRBV9
CDR3: CASSPGTSGMGLANEQFF
DNA: TGTGCCAGCAGCCCAGGGACTAGCGGGATGGGCCTCGCAAATGAGCAGTTCTTC